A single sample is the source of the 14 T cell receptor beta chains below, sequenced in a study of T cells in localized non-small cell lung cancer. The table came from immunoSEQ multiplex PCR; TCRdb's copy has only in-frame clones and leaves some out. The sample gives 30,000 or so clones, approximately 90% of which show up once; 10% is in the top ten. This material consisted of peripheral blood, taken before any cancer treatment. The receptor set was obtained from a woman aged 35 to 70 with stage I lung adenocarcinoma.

The CDR3 DNA follows: TGTGCCAGCAGCTTGCGTATCTCTGGGGCCAACGTCCTGACTTTC. It specifies CASSLRISGANVLTF. The chain is built from TRBV5-6 and TRBJ2-6, with D unresolved. In germline, CDR1 is SGHDT, CDR2 YYEEEE. Trimming removed 1 base from V and 0 bases from J, with 5 bases in between. The CDR3 is 15 residues long.

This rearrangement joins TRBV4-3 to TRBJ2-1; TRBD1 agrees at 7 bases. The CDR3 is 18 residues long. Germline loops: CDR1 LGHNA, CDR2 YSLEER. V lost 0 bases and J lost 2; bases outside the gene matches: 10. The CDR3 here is CASSQEPLRQGTYNEQFF. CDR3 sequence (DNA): TGCGCCAGCAGCCAAGAACCATTACGACAGGGTACCTACAATGAGCAGTTCTTC.

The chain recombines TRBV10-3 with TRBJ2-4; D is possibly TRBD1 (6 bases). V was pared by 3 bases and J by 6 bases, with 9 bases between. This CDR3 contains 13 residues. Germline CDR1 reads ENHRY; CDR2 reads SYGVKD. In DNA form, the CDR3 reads TGTGCCATCAGTGACCTAGGGGGAAACATTCAGTACTTC. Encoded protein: CAISDLGGNIQYF.

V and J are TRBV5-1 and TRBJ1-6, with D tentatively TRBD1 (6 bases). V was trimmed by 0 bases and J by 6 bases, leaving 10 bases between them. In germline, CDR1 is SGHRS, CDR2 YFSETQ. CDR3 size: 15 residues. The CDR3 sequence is CASSLEVRGNSPLHF. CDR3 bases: TGCGCCAGCAGCTTGGAAGTCAGGGGTAATTCACCCCTCCACTTT.

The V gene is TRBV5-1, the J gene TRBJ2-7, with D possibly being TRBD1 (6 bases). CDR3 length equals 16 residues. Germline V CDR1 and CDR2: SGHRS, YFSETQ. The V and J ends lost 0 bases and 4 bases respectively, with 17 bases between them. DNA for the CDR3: TGCGCCAGCAGCTTGGCCGAGGGCAGGGGATTGTACGAGCAGTACTTC. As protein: CASSLAEGRGLYEQYF.

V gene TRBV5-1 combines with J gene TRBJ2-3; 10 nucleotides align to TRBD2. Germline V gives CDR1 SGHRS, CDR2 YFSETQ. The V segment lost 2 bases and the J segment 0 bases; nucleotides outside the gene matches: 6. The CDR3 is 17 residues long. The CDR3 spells CASSFSSSGGSTDTQYF. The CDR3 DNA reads TGCGCCAGCAGCTTCTCTTCTAGCGGGGGAAGCACAGATACGCAGTATTTT.

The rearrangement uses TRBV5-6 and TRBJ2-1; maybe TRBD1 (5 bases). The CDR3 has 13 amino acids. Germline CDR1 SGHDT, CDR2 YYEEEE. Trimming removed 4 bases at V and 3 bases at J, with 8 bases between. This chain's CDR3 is CASSQGDYNEQFF. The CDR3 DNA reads TGTGCCAGCAGCCAAGGGGACTACAATGAGCAGTTCTTC. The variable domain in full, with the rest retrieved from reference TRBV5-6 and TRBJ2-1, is DAGVTQSPTHLIKTRGQQVTLRCSPKSGHDTVSWYQQALGQGPQFIFQYYEEEERQRGNFPDRFSGHQFPNYSSELNVNALLLGDSALYLCASSQGDYNEQFFGPGTRLTVL.

DNA of the CDR3: TGTGCCAGCAGTTTAGGGGGAACAGATACGCAGTATTTT. It translates to CASSLGGTDTQYF. This chain connects TRBV28 to TRBJ2-3, with D possibly being TRBD1 or TRBD2 (5 bases each). CDR3 length: 13 residues. The germline V gene has CDR1 MDHEN and CDR2 SYDVKM. V was clipped by 2 bases and J by 3 bases, with 6 bases between them.

In nucleotides, the CDR3 is TGTGCCAGCAGTTTTCCCCGGGGGGCGGGAGCCCCCGAGCAGTACTTC. This sequence encodes CASSFPRGAGAPEQYF. The chain joins TRBV28 to TRBJ2-7; D may be TRBD2 (7 bases). CDR3 size: 16 residues. The V end lost 3 bases, the J end lost 6 bases, and 21 bases lay between the germline ends. Germline-derived CDR1 and CDR2 are MDHEN and SYDVKM. Full variable domain (missing parts from reference TRBV28 and TRBJ2-7): DVKVTQSSRYLVKRTGEKVFLECVQDMDHENMFWYRQDPGLGLRLIYFSYDVKMKEKGDIPEGYSVSREKKERFSLILESASTNQTSMYLCASSFPRGAGAPEQYFGPGTRLTVT.

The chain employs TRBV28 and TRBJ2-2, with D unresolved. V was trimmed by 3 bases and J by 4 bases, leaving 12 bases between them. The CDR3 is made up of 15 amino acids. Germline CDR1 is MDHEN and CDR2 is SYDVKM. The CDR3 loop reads CASSFFPVRTGELFF. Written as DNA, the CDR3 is TGTGCCAGCAGTTTCTTCCCGGTACGCACCGGGGAGCTGTTTTTT.

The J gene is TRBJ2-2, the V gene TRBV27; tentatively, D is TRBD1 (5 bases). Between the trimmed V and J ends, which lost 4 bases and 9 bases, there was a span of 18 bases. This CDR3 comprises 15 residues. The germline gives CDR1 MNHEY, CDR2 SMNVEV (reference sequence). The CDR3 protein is CASSWGSVEHRELFF. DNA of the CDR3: TGTGCCAGCAGTTGGGGCTCTGTCGAACACCGGGAGCTGTTTTTT.

The CDR3 reads CASSFGSTEAFF. Here the CDR3 DNA reads TGTGCCAGTAGCTTCGGGAGCACTGAAGCTTTCTTT. The chain uses TRBV19 and TRBJ1-1, with D unresolved. Trimming removed 6 bases from V and 4 bases from J, with 9 bases in between. The CDR3 consists of 12 residues. The germline gives CDR1 LNHDA, CDR2 SQIVND (reference sequence).

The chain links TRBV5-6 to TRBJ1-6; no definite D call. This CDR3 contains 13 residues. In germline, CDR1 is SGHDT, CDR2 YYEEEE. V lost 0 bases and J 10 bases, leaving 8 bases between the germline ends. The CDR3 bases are TGTGCCAGCAGCTTGGCCGGGGAATCACCCCTCCACTTT. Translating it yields CASSLAGESPLHF.

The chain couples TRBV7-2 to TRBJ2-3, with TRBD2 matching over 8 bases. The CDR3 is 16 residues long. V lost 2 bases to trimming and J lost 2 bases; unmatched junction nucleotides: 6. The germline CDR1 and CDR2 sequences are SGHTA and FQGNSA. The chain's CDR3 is CASSLNRGGYTDTQYF. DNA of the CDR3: TGTGCCAGCAGCTTAAATCGCGGGGGGTACACAGATACGCAGTATTTT.